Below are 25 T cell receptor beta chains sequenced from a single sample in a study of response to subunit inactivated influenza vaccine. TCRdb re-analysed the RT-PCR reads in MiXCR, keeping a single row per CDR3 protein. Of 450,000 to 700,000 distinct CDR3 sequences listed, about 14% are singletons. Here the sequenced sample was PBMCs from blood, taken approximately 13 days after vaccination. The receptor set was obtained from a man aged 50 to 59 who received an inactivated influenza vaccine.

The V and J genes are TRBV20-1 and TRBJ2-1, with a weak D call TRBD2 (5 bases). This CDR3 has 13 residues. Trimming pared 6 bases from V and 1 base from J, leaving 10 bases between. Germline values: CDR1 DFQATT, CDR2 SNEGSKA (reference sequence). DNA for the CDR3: TGCAGTGCCCTTCGGGGTTCCTACAATGAGCAGTTCTTC. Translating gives CSALRGSYNEQFF.

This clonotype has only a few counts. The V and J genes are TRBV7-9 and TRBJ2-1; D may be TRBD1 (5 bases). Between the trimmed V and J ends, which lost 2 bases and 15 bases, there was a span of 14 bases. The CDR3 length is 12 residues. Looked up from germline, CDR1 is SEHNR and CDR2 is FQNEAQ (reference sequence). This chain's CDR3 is CASSLQGNIGFF. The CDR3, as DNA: TGTGCCAGCAGCTTACAGGGAAACATCGGGTTCTTC.

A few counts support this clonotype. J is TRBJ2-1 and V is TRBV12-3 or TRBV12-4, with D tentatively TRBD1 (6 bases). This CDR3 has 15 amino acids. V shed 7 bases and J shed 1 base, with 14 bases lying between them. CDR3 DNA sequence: TGTGCCAGCACTCCTCTCAGGGGATCCTACAATGAGCAGTTCTTC. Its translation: CASTPLRGSYNEQFF.

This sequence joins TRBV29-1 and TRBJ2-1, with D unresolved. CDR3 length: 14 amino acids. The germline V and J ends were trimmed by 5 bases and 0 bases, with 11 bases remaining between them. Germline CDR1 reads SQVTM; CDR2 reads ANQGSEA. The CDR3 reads CSVQYPSSYNEQFF. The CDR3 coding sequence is TGCAGCGTTCAATATCCTAGCTCCTACAATGAGCAGTTCTTC.

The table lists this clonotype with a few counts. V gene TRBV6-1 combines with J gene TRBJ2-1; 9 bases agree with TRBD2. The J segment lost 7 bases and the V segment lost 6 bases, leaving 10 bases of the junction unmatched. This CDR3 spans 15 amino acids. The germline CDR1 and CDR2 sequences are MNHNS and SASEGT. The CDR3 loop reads CASSPRGTSRNEQFF. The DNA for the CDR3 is TGTGCCAGCAGCCCTCGTGGGACTAGCCGTAATGAGCAGTTCTTC.

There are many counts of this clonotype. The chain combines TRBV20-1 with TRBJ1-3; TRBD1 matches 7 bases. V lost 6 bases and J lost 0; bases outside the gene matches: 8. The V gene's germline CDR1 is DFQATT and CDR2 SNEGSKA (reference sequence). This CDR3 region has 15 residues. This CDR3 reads CSAGGQAPSGNTIYF. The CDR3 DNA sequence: TGCAGTGCCGGAGGACAGGCACCCTCTGGAAACACCATATATTTT.

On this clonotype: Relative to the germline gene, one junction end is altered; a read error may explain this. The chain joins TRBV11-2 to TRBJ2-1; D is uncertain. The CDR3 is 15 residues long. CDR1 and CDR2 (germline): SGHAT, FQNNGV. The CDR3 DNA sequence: TGTGCCAGCAGCCTAGACCAGATTCGAGACAATGAGCAGTTCTTC. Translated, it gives CASSLDQIRDNEQFF.

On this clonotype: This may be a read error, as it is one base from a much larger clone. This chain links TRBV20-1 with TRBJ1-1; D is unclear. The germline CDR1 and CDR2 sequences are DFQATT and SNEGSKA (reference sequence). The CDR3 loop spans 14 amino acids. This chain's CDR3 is CSARTTRVNTGAFF. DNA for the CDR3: TGCAGTGCTAGAACGACCCGGGTGAACACTGGAGCTTTCTTT.

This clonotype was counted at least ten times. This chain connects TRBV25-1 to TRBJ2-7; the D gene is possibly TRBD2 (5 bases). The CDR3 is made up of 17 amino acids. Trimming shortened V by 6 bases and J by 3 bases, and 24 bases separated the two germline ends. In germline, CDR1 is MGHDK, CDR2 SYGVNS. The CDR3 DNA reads TGTGCCAGCAGCGCCCGGGCGGGTAGTAACTCGAACTACGAGCAGTACTTC. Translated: CASSARAGSNSNYEQYF.

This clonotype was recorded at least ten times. As DNA, the CDR3 is TGTGCCAGCAGGATGGACAGGGTCTCTGGGGAGCTGTTTTTT. Translated: CASRMDRVSGELFF. The V gene is TRBV12-3 or TRBV12-4, the J gene TRBJ2-2; 8 bases agree with TRBD1. The junction had 8 bases not matched to a gene; V was cut back by 6 bases and J by 8 bases. The CDR3 has 14 amino acids.

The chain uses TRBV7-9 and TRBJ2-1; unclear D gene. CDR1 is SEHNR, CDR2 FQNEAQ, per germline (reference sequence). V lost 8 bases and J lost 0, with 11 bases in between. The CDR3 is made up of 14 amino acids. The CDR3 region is CASSDVLSYNEQFF. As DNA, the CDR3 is TGTGCCAGCTCCGACGTACTCTCCTACAATGAGCAGTTCTTC.

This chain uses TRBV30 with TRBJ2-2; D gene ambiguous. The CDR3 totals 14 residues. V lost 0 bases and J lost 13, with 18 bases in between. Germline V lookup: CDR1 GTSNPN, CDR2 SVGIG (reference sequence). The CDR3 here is CAWSVLAPGSWLFF. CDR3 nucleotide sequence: TGTGCCTGGAGTGTACTGGCCCCCGGGTCTTGGCTGTTTTTT.

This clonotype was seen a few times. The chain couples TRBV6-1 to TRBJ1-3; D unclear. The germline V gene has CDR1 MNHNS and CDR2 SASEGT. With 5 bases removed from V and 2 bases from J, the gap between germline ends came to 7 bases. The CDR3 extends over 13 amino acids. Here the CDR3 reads CASSPWPGNTIYF. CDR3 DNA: TGTGCCAGCAGTCCCTGGCCTGGAAACACCATATATTTT.

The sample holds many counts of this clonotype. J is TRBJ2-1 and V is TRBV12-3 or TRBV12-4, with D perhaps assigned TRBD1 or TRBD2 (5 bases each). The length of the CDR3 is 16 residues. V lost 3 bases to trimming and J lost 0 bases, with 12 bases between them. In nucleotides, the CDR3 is TGTGCCAGCAGTTTGGGTGGGGGTAGCTCCTACAATGAGCAGTTCTTC. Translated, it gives CASSLGGGSSYNEQFF.

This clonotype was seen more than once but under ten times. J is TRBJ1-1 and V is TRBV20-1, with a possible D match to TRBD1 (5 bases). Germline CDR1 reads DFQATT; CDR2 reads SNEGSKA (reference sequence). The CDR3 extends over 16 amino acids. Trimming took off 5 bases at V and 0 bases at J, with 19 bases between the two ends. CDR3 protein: CSASVGDGLMNTEAFF. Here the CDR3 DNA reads TGCAGTGCTTCGGTCGGGGACGGATTAATGAACACTGAAGCTTTCTTT.

The DNA of the CDR3 is TGCAGTGCACGGGACAGGGGCCGCCTGAAGGAGCCCCAGCATTTT. Amino acids: CSARDRGRLKEPQHF. This rearrangement joins TRBV20-1 to TRBJ1-5; TRBD1 matches 10 bases. Per germline, CDR1 DFQATT and CDR2 SNEGSKA (reference sequence). Unmatched junction bases numbered 13, after V lost 6 bases and J lost 8 bases. The CDR3 totals 15 residues.

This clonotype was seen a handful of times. The CDR3 sequence is CASSQGTQGTGSTDTQYF. CDR3 coding DNA: TGCGCCAGCAGCCAAGGAACCCAGGGTACCGGGAGCACAGATACGCAGTATTTT. The V gene is TRBV4-1, the J gene TRBJ2-3, with a possible D match to TRBD1 (5 bases). Germline-derived CDR1 and CDR2 are MGHRA and YSYEKL. There are 18 residues in the CDR3. V was clipped by 1 base and J by 0 bases, with 17 bases between them.

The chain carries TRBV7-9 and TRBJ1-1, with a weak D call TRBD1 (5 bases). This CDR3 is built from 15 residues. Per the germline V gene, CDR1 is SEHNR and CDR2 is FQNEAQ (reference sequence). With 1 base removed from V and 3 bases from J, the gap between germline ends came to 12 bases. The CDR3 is CASSLGGWGYTEAFF. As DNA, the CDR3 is TGTGCCAGCAGCTTAGGGGGGTGGGGGTACACTGAAGCTTTCTTT.

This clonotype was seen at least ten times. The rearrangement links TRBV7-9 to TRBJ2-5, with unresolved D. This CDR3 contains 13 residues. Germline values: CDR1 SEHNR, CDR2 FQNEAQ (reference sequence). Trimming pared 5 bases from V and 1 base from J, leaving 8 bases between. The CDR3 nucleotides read TGTGCCAGCAGCCGCTCGGGCCAAGAGACCCAGTACTTC. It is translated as CASSRSGQETQYF.

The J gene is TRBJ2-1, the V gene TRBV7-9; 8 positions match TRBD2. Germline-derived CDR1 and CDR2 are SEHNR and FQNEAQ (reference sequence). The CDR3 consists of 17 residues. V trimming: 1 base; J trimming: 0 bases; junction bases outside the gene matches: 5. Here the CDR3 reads CASSLVERGSSYNEQFF. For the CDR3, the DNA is TGTGCCAGCAGCTTAGTGGAGCGGGGGAGCTCCTACAATGAGCAGTTCTTC.

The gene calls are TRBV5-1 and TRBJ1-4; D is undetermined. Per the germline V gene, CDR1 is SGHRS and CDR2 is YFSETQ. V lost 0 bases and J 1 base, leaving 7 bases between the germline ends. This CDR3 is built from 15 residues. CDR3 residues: CASSLVPGTNEKLFF. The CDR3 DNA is TGCGCCAGCAGCTTGGTGCCGGGAACTAATGAAAAACTGTTTTTT.

The CDR3 sequence is CASSLNRGADTQYF. CDR3 DNA sequence: TGTGCCAGCAGTTTAAACAGGGGGGCAGATACGCAGTATTTT. The rearrangement joins TRBV27 to TRBJ2-3, with 8 nucleotides matching TRBD1. CDR3 length equals 14 residues. J lost 4 bases, V lost 2 bases, and 2 bases had no gene match. Germline CDR1 and CDR2: MNHEY and SMNVEV (reference sequence).

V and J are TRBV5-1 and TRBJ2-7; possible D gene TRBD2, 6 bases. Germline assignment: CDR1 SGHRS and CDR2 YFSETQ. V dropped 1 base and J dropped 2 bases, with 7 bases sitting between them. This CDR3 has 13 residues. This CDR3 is CASSLSSAYEQYF. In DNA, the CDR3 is TGCGCCAGCAGCTTGTCTAGCGCCTACGAGCAGTACTTC.

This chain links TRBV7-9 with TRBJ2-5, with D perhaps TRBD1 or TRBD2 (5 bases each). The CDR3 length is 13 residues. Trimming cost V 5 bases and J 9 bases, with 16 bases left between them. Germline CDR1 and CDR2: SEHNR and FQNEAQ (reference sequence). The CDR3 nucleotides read TGTGCCAGCAGCCCGGGACCGGTCGGGGCCCAGTACTTC. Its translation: CASSPGPVGAQYF.

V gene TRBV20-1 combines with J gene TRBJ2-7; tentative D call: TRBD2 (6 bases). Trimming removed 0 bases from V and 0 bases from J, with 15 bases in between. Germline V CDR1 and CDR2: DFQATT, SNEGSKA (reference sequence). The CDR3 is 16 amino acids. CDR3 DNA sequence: TGCAGTGCTAGAGATTTGCGGCGCGGGAACTCCTACGAGCAGTACTTC. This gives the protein CSARDLRRGNSYEQYF.